The 10 T cell receptor beta chains below come from one sample, sequenced in a study of T cells after yellow fever vaccination. TCRdb reanalysed the 5' RACE reads using MiXCR and keeps one entry per CDR3 protein. The table records roughly 400,000 distinct CDR3 sequences, around 20% of them present only once. Sample: PBMCs, taken before the yellow fever booster vaccination. The receptor source for this set is a man between 18 and 35 years old who received the YFV17D yellow fever vaccine.

This clonotype appeared a few times. The V gene is TRBV29-1, the J gene TRBJ2-3; D possibly corresponds to TRBD2 (6 bases). From germline, CDR1 is SQVTM and CDR2 ANQGSEA. The V end was cut by 1 base, the J end by 0 bases, with 14 bases between. This CDR3 has 16 amino acids. In nucleotides, the CDR3 is TGCAGCGTTGAAGGGGAGGTAACTTTAAGCACAGATACGCAGTATTTT. Translation gives CSVEGEVTLSTDTQYF.

This rearrangement joins TRBV20-1 to TRBJ2-5; maybe TRBD2 (5 bases). The V and J ends lost 7 bases and 1 base respectively, with 7 bases between them. Germline CDR1 and CDR2: DFQATT and SNEGSKA (reference sequence). CDR3 length equals 11 residues. In nucleotides, the CDR3 is TGCAGTGTGGACTTCCAAGAGACCCAGTACTTC. Its translation is CSVDFQETQYF.

This clonotype was observed a handful of times. This chain joins TRBV18 and TRBJ2-1; D is unresolved. The CDR3 has 12 residues. Germline CDR1 is KGHSH and CDR2 is LQKENI. Trimming stripped 3 bases from V and 6 bases from J, with 6 bases between. For the CDR3, the DNA is TGTGCCAGCTCACCCCGGACCAATGAGCAGTTCTTC. Translation gives CASSPRTNEQFF.

This rearrangement joins TRBV12-3 or TRBV12-4 to TRBJ2-3; 7 nucleotides line up with TRBD1. V was pared by 8 bases and J by 3 bases, with 8 bases of the junction left unmatched. This CDR3 is 14 amino acids long. CDR3 nucleotide sequence: TGTGCCAGCGGAGACAGGGTTCGTACAGATACGCAGTATTTT. The encoded protein is CASGDRVRTDTQYF.

V usage is TRBV24-1 and J usage is TRBJ2-2; the D gene is possibly TRBD1 (5 bases). Germline V gives CDR1 KGHDR, CDR2 SFDVKD. Between the trimmed V and J ends, which lost 1 base and 3 bases, there was a span of 11 bases. The CDR3 is 16 amino acids. CDR3 bases: TGTGCCACCAGTGATTTATCAGGGTTCGACACCGGGGAGCTGTTTTTT. This codes for CATSDLSGFDTGELFF.

The chain joins TRBV20-1 to TRBJ2-7, with 10 positions matching TRBD2. After removal of 4 bases from V and 4 bases from J, the junction contained 7 bases not matched to a gene. The CDR3 runs to 14 residues. Looked up from germline, CDR1 is DFQATT and CDR2 is SNEGSKA (reference sequence). CDR3: CSAISAGGPYEQYF. The CDR3 DNA follows: TGCAGTGCTATTTCAGCGGGGGGGCCTTACGAGCAGTACTTC.

In its sample, this clonotype was seen many times. This sequence joins TRBV5-5 and TRBJ2-2; no clear D. The V end was cut by 0 bases, the J end by 6 bases, with 9 bases between. The CDR3 runs to 14 residues. Germline-derived CDR1 and CDR2 are SGHKS and YYEKEE (reference sequence). CDR3 residues: CASSLGPYAGELFF. The DNA of the CDR3 is TGTGCCAGCAGCTTGGGCCCATATGCCGGGGAGCTGTTTTTT.

The chain recombines TRBV7-3 with TRBJ2-2, with D possibly TRBD1 on 6 matching bases. Germline V gene lookup returns CDR1 SGHTA and CDR2 FQGTGA. The CDR3 has 18 amino acids. The germline V and J ends were trimmed by 1 base and 1 base, with 16 bases remaining between them. In nucleotides, the CDR3 is TGTGCCAGCAGCTTAAGAGAAGGACCGACAGGGAACACCGGGGAGCTGTTTTTT. Residues: CASSLREGPTGNTGELFF.

The V and J genes are TRBV11-2 and TRBJ1-1; TRBD1 might be the D (5 bases). Germline V gene lookup returns CDR1 SGHAT and CDR2 FQNNGV. Between the trimmed V and J ends, which lost 5 bases and 4 bases, there was a span of 11 bases. This CDR3 has 13 residues. CDR3 bases: TGTGCCAGCAGCAGGGGTGTTGGCACTGAAGCTTTCTTT. This translates into CASSRGVGTEAFF.

This chain links TRBV5-1 with TRBJ2-5, with 8 bases lining up with TRBD2. This CDR3 region has 14 residues. The V gene's germline CDR1 is SGHRS and CDR2 YFSETQ. Unmatched junction bases numbered 9, after V lost 7 bases and J lost 4 bases. As DNA, the CDR3 is TGCGCCAGCCGCTCCGGGACTAGGGGAGAGACCCAGTACTTC. It specifies CASRSGTRGETQYF.